These 26 T cell receptor beta chains were all obtained from the same sample, sequenced in a study of T cells in Graves' hyperthyroidism and ophthalmopathy. Amplification yielded TCR beta CDR3 regions, with RNA transcripts as the source. During a first-round RT-PCR of the TCR CDR3, the HTBI primer set was used. One entry per CDR3 protein, called by TCRdb with MiXCR from the multiplex PCR reads. The data contain about 740,000 distinct CDR3 sequences, around 15% of them seen just once; the ten biggest clones take up 10%. Sequencing was carried out using blood. The receptors stem from a young woman with Graves' hyperthyroidism.

This clonotype was observed a single time. One junction end does not reproduce the germline sequence, and a read error may be involved. The chain combines TRBV6-5 with TRBJ2-3, with D possibly being TRBD2 (5 bases). The CDR3 totals 16 residues. The germline V gene encodes CDR1 MNHEY and CDR2 SVGAGI. As DNA, the CDR3 is TGTGCCAGCAGTTCGTGGGAGCTCCTCATCACAAATACGCAGTATTTT. Translation: CASSSWELLITNTQYF.

This clonotype showed up just a few times. The V and J genes are TRBV30 and TRBJ1-2; no definite D call. The CDR3 has 12 residues. CDR1 is GTSNPN and CDR2 is SVGIG in the germline V gene (reference sequence). Trimming shortened V by 0 bases and J by 4 bases, and 6 bases separated the two germline ends. DNA for the CDR3: TGTGCCTGGAGTGTACGATTCTATGGCTACACCTTC. Translation: CAWSVRFYGYTF. The entire variable domain, with the rest obtained from reference TRBV30 and TRBJ1-2, is as follows: SQTIHQWPATLVQPVGSPLSLECTVEGTSNPNLYWYRQAAGRGLQLLFYSVGIGQISSEVPQNLSASRPQDRQFILSSKKLLLSDSGFYLCAWSVRFYGYTFGSGTRLTVV.

This clonotype was picked up a small number of times. The chain links TRBV14 to TRBJ2-1; the D is unclear. V gave up 1 base and J gave up 0 bases, with 10 bases separating them. CDR1 SGHDN and CDR2 FVKESK come from the germline V gene. This CDR3 has 16 residues. The CDR3 loop reads CASSQGIFDSYNEQFF. CDR3 in DNA: TGTGCCAGCAGCCAAGGGATCTTTGACTCCTACAATGAGCAGTTCTTC.

This chain connects TRBV28 to TRBJ2-5; TRBD1 or TRBD2 may be the D gene (6 bases each). V was clipped by 2 bases and J by 11 bases, with 12 bases between them. CDR3 length equals 12 residues. Germline lookup yields CDR1 MDHEN and CDR2 SYDVKM. The CDR3 sequence: CASSLEGGQQYF. The CDR3 DNA reads as TGTGCCAGCAGTTTAGAGGGGGGTCAACAGTACTTC.

This clonotype was seen a few times. This chain's CDR3 is CASSYANNEQFF. The CDR3 DNA sequence: TGTGCCAGCAGTTACGCAAACAATGAGCAGTTCTTC. This rearrangement joins TRBV6-2 or TRBV6-3 to TRBJ2-1; no definite D call. Per germline, CDR1 MNHEY and CDR2 SVGEGT. With 2 bases removed from V and 5 bases from J, the gap between germline ends came to 4 bases. The CDR3 spans 12 residues.

This clonotype was recorded many times. The genes are TRBV20-1 and TRBJ1-4; no clear D gene. Trimming took 0 bases from V and 8 from J, leaving 10 bases between them. There are 13 residues in the CDR3. Germline CDR1 reads DFQATT; CDR2 reads SNEGSKA (reference sequence). The CDR3 here is CSARDPQREKLFF. For the CDR3, the DNA is TGCAGTGCTAGAGATCCGCAGCGAGAAAAACTGTTTTTT.

The chain employs TRBV9 and TRBJ2-1, with TRBD2 matching 14 bases. The CDR3 spans 16 residues. V was clipped by 7 bases and J by 9 bases; unmatched bases: 12. Germline loops: CDR1 SGDLS, CDR2 YYNGEE. CDR3 sequence (DNA): TGTGCCAGCGGGGGGACTAGCGGGAGCCCCGTCGGTGAGCAGTTCTTC. It encodes CASGGTSGSPVGEQFF.

This clonotype was found a few times. This chain joins TRBV6-1 and TRBJ2-1; the D call may be TRBD1 or TRBD2 (5 bases each). The CDR3 length is 17 residues. The ends were cut back, 5 bases at V and 9 bases at J, with 26 bases in the middle. Germline V lookup: CDR1 MNHNS, CDR2 SASEGT. CDR3: CASSFGSRGVRAREQFF. CDR3 nucleotide sequence: TGTGCCAGCAGTTTCGGGTCCCGAGGGGTCAGGGCCCGTGAGCAGTTCTTC.

This clonotype was counted many times. The rearrangement uses TRBV12-3 or TRBV12-4 and TRBJ1-2; D is possibly TRBD1 (5 bases). The CDR3 consists of 14 residues. Trimming pared 3 bases from V and 2 bases from J, leaving 10 bases between. This CDR3 is CASSFSGKNYGYTF. The CDR3 DNA follows: TGTGCCAGCAGTTTCTCAGGGAAAAACTATGGCTACACCTTC.

This clonotype was detected only a few times. The genes are TRBV24-1 and TRBJ2-7, with a tentative D call TRBD1 (6 bases). CDR3 length: 14 residues. Germline V lookup: CDR1 KGHDR, CDR2 SFDVKD. Trimming removed 3 bases at V and 2 bases at J, with 10 bases between. CDR3 in DNA: TGTGCCACCAGTGATCCCGACAGGCCCTACGAGCAGTACTTC. Amino acids: CATSDPDRPYEQYF.

The V gene is TRBV9, the J gene TRBJ2-2; no definite D call. V shed 7 bases and J shed 2 bases, with 9 bases lying between them. Germline-derived CDR1 and CDR2 are SGDLS and YYNGEE. CDR3 length equals 13 residues. Here the CDR3 DNA reads TGTGCCAGCGCACACGGAAACACCGGGGAGCTGTTTTTT. Its translation: CASAHGNTGELFF.

This clonotype came up many times. The chain employs TRBV6-1 and TRBJ2-5, with TRBD1 as a possible D gene (5 bases). Germline V gene lookup returns CDR1 MNHNS and CDR2 SASEGT. V lost 2 bases, J lost 5 bases, and 15 bases lay in between. This CDR3 is built from 15 residues. Here the CDR3 reads CASSEYPQGRETQYF. The DNA of the CDR3 is TGTGCCAGCAGTGAATACCCGCAGGGCAGGGAGACCCAGTACTTC.

In this sample, this clonotype turned up many times. The chain couples TRBV20-1 to TRBJ2-1; D remains unclear. In germline, CDR1 is DFQATT, CDR2 SNEGSKA (reference sequence). The CDR3 loop spans 16 amino acids. CDR3 in amino acids: CSHRGSYTSSYNEQFF. CDR3 coding DNA: TGCAGCCATCGTGGTAGCTACACAAGCTCCTACAATGAGCAGTTCTTC.

The genes are TRBV9 and TRBJ2-5, with 9 positions matching TRBD2. J lost 3 bases, V lost 0 bases, and 9 bases had no gene match. The CDR3 covers 17 residues. Looked up from germline, CDR1 is SGDLS and CDR2 is YYNGEE. This CDR3 reads CASSVGLAAPLKETQYF. CDR3 sequence (DNA): TGTGCCAGCAGCGTAGGACTAGCGGCCCCGCTAAAAGAGACCCAGTACTTC.

In this sample, this clonotype turned up many times. V usage is TRBV3-1 and J usage is TRBJ2-2; D call uncertain. This CDR3 is 13 amino acids long. Germline V gene lookup returns CDR1 LGHDT and CDR2 YNNKEL (reference sequence). V lost 4 bases and J lost 1, with 4 bases in between. The CDR3 sequence is CASSPLNTGELFF. The CDR3 bases are TGTGCCAGCAGCCCATTGAACACCGGGGAGCTGTTTTTT. Based on the CDR3 plus reference TRBV3-1 and TRBJ2-2, the full variable domain is DTAVSQTPKYLVTQMGNDKSIKCEQNLGHDTMYWYKQDSKKFLKIMFSYNNKELIINETVPNRFSPKSPDKAHLNLHINSLELGDSAVYFCASSPLNTGELFFGEGSRLTVL.

A remark on this clonotype: Possible read error: a much larger clone is one base away. J is TRBJ1-5 and V is TRBV11-2; no reliable D call. CDR1 SGHAT and CDR2 FQNNGV come from the germline V gene. The ends were cut back, 5 bases at V and 3 bases at J, with 14 bases in the middle. The CDR3 has 15 residues. CDR3 loop: CASSRTHGFNQPQHF. The CDR3 DNA is TGTGCCAGCAGCCGTACTCATGGTTTCAATCAGCCCCAGCATTTT.

The chain couples TRBV4-1 to TRBJ2-5, with TRBD1 identical over 8 bases. Per germline, CDR1 MGHRA and CDR2 YSYEKL. The trim removed 3 bases at V and 2 bases at J, leaving 8 bases unmatched. The CDR3 covers 16 residues. The CDR3 DNA reads as TGCGCCAGCAGCCAGGCGACAGGGGTTGAACAAGAGACCCAGTACTTC. Protein product: CASSQATGVEQETQYF.

This clonotype occurred a few times. The CDR3 region has the DNA TGTGCCAGCAGTTACCTCGGACGGAATAGCAATCAGCCCCAGCATTTT. It is translated as CASSYLGRNSNQPQHF. The V gene is TRBV6-2 or TRBV6-3, the J gene TRBJ1-5, with unresolved D. The CDR3 length is 16 residues. The V end was cut by 2 bases, the J end by 0 bases, with 11 bases between. Germline values: CDR1 MNHEY, CDR2 SVGEGT.

This clonotype was seen a handful of times. J is TRBJ2-5 and V is TRBV6-1; D tentatively fits TRBD1 or TRBD2 (5 bases each). This CDR3 spans 13 amino acids. The V gene lost 1 base and the J gene lost 5 bases, with 8 bases spanning the gap. The V gene's germline CDR1 is MNHNS and CDR2 SASEGT. This CDR3 is CASSEGGWETQYF. Here the CDR3 DNA reads TGTGCCAGCAGTGAAGGGGGGTGGGAGACCCAGTACTTC.

The sample holds a few counts of this clonotype. This chain links TRBV5-4 with TRBJ1-1; D is ambiguous. CDR1 is SGHNT and CDR2 is YYREEE in the germline V gene (reference sequence). CDR3 size: 14 residues. V gave up 2 bases and J gave up 5 bases, with 13 bases separating them. CDR3 nucleotide sequence: TGTGCCAGCAGCTTTGTGAGCGAGGAGACTGAAGCTTTCTTT. Encoded protein: CASSFVSEETEAFF. The full variable domain, rest sourced from reference TRBV5-4 and TRBJ1-1, is ETGVTQSPTHLIKTRGQQVTLRCSSQSGHNTVSWYQQALGQGPQFIFQYYREEENGRGNFPPRFSGLQFPNYSSELNVNALELDDSALYLCASSFVSEETEAFFGQGTRLTVV.

The chain has TRBV7-9 and TRBJ2-7; D possibly corresponds to TRBD2 (5 bases). This CDR3 spans 14 amino acids. Germline-derived CDR1 and CDR2 are SEHNR and FQNEAQ (reference sequence). Trimming left V 3 bases short and J 2 bases short, with 11 bases between. The CDR3 spells CASSFPSGAYEQYF. CDR3 DNA sequence: TGTGCCAGCAGCTTCCCAAGCGGAGCCTACGAGCAGTACTTC.

This clonotype has ten or more counts. This chain connects TRBV18 to TRBJ1-5; D is perhaps TRBD1 (5 bases). V dropped 2 bases and J dropped 7 bases, with 12 bases sitting between them. The CDR3 contains 14 residues. Germline CDR1 KGHSH, CDR2 LQKENI. CDR3 sequence: CASSPRGLDQPQHF. DNA of the CDR3: TGTGCCAGCTCACCAAGGGGTCTTGACCAGCCCCAGCATTTT.

The sample holds many counts of this clonotype. This sequence joins TRBV28 and TRBJ2-7; D possibly corresponds to TRBD2 (5 bases). V lost 2 bases, J lost 5 bases, and 19 bases lay in between. Germline V lookup: CDR1 MDHEN, CDR2 SYDVKM. The CDR3 consists of 16 residues. CDR3 nucleotide sequence: TGTGCCAGCAGTTTAAAGAGGGCCAAAGGGAGAGACGAGCAGTACTTC. This codes for CASSLKRAKGRDEQYF.

This rearrangement joins TRBV18 to TRBJ2-5; 8 nucleotides line up with TRBD1. The CDR3 runs 15 residues. The V segment lost 5 bases and the J segment 5 bases; nucleotides outside the gene matches: 10. The germline V gene has CDR1 KGHSH and CDR2 LQKENI. The CDR3 DNA is TGTGCCAGCTCAACTTTACAGGGGGAGGACGAGACCCAGTACTTC. The encoded protein is CASSTLQGEDETQYF.

This clonotype was seen a few times. The chain recombines TRBV4-3 with TRBJ1-1; D gene ambiguous. From germline, CDR1 is LGHNA and CDR2 YSLEER. The length of the CDR3 is 12 residues. V was pared by 1 base and J by 7 bases, with 7 bases between. The CDR3 nucleotides read TGCGCCAGCAGCCAAGGATGGGGTGAAGCTTTCTTT. Protein product: CASSQGWGEAFF.

This clonotype was picked up many times. The rearrangement uses TRBV11-3 and TRBJ2-1, with 8 bases matching TRBD2. The CDR3 consists of 16 residues. Looked up from germline, CDR1 is SGHNT and CDR2 is YENEEA. The J segment lost 8 bases and the V segment lost 4 bases, leaving 13 bases of the junction unmatched. CDR3: CASSSRTSGRFYEQFF. The CDR3 coding sequence is TGTGCCAGCAGCTCTCGTACCAGCGGGAGATTTTATGAGCAGTTCTTC.